This T cell receptor beta chain was obtained from a study of identical twins. Notes on the study in general: In zero-insertion analyses, partial confounding could arise from invariant MAIT and iNKT cells. Cord blood beta clonotypes present at high abundance carried fewer insertions; no such pattern appeared in memory repertoires. Out-of-frame sharing of TCR alpha in monozygotic twins was underestimated by models.

To note about this clonotype: The antigen is undetermined.

Template switching added a universal primer site; cDNA carried unique molecular identifiers. TCRdb re-called the 5' RACE reads through MiXCR, storing one row per CDR3 protein. The table records some 1,600,000 distinct CDR3 sequences, more than 30% of them present only once. The TCR originated in a newborn girl in good health. The sequenced sample was cord blood.

This CDR3 is CASSLLDIGNTEAFF. The CDR3 region has the DNA TGTGCCAGCAGCTTGCTGGACATTGGGAACACTGAAGCTTTCTTT. This chain uses TRBV7-6 with TRBJ1-1, with TRBD1 as a possible D gene (5 bases). The CDR3 is made up of 15 amino acids. The V end was cut by 3 bases, the J end by 1 base, with 12 bases between. CDR1 is SGHVS, CDR2 FNYEAQ, per germline.